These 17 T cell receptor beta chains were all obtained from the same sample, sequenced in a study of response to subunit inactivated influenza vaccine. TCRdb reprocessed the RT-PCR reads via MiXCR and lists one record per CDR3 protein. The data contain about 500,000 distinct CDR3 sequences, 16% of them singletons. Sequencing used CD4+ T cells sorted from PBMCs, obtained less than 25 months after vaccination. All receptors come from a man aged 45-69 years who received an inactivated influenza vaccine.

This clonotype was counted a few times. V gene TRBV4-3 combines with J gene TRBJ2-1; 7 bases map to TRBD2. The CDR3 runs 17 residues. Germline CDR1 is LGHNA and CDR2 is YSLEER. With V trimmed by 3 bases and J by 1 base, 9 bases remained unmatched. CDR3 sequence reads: CASSHFPGLGSYNEQFF. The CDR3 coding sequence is TGCGCCAGCAGCCATTTCCCAGGACTAGGATCCTACAATGAGCAGTTCTTC.

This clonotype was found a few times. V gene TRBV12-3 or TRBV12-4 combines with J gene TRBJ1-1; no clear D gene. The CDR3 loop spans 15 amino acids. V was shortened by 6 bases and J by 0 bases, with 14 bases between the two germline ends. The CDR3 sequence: CASSLVGVMNTEAFF. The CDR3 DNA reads TGTGCCAGCAGCCTAGTTGGCGTTATGAACACTGAAGCTTTCTTT.

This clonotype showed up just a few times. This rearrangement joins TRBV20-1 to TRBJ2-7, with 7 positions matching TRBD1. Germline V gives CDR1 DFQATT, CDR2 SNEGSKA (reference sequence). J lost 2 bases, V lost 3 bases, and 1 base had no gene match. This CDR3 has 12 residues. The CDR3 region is CSARQGAYEQYF. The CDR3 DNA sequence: TGCAGTGCTAGGCAGGGGGCCTACGAGCAGTACTTC.

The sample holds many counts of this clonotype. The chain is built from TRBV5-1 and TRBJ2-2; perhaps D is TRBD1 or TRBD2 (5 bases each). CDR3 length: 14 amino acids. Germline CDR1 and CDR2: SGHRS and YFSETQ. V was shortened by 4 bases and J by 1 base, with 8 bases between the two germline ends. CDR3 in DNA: TGCGCCAGCAGCAGGGACGGGAACACCGGGGAGCTGTTTTTT. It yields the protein CASSRDGNTGELFF.

Written as DNA, the CDR3 is TGTGCCAGCAGCCTACCCCCCCGGCTGGGCGTTGGTACAGATACGCAGTATTTT. It encodes CASSLPPRLGVGTDTQYF. The V gene is TRBV28, the J gene TRBJ2-3; no definite D call. CDR3 size: 18 residues. V was cut by 6 bases and J by 3 bases, with 25 bases left in between. CDR1 is MDHEN and CDR2 is SYDVKM in the germline V gene.

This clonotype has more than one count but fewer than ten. The CDR3 is CASTPGGQSNTEAFF. In DNA, the CDR3 is TGTGCCAGCACCCCGGGGGGGCAATCAAACACTGAAGCTTTCTTT. The rearrangement joins TRBV12-3 or TRBV12-4 to TRBJ1-1, with D perhaps matching TRBD1 (6 bases). The CDR3 spans 15 residues. V was pared by 7 bases and J by 2 bases, with 17 bases between.

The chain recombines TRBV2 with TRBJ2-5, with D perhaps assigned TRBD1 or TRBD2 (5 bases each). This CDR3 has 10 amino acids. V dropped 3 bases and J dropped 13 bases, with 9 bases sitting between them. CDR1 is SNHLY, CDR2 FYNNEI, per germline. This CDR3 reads CASSEGTAYF. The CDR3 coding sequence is TGTGCCAGCAGTGAGGGGACGGCGTACTTC.

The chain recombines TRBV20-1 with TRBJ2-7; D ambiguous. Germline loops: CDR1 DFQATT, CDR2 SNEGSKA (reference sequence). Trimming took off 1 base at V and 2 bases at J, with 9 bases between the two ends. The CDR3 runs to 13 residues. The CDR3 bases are TGCAGTGCTAGAGGGCTGGAGCCCTACGAGCAGTACTTC. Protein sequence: CSARGLEPYEQYF.

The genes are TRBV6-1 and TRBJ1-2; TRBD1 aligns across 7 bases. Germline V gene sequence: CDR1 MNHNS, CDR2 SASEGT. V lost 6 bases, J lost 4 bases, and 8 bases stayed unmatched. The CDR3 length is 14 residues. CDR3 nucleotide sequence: TGTGCCAGCAGCCAACAGGGGTTCGGCTATGGCTACACCTTC. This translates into CASSQQGFGYGYTF.

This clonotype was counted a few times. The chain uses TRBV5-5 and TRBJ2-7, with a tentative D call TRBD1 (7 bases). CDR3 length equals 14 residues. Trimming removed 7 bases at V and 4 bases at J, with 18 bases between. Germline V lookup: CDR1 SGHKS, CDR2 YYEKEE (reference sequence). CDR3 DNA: TGTGCCAGCGCCCAGGGGGGTATCGGTTACGAGCAGTACTTC. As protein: CASAQGGIGYEQYF.

The CDR3 DNA is TGTGCCAGCAGTGGGACCTTGGACTATGGCTACACCTTC. Its protein product is CASSGTLDYGYTF. The chain is built from TRBV12-3 or TRBV12-4 and TRBJ1-2, with TRBD1 as a possible D gene (5 bases). Trimming left V 5 bases short and J 3 bases short, with 10 bases between. This CDR3 spans 13 amino acids.

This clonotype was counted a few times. The CDR3 reads CASSTDRLGGSYNEQFF. Here the CDR3 DNA reads TGTGCCAGCAGCACGGACAGACTGGGGGGTTCCTACAATGAGCAGTTCTTC. The chain combines TRBV11-2 with TRBJ2-1, with D possibly being TRBD1 or TRBD2 (6 bases each). The CDR3 runs to 17 residues. Trimming left V 5 bases short and J 1 base short, with 18 bases between. CDR1 SGHAT and CDR2 FQNNGV come from the germline V gene.

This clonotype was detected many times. CDR3 protein: CASSLGDEQYF. In nucleotides, the CDR3 is TGCGCCAGCAGCTTGGGTGACGAGCAGTACTTC. The chain carries TRBV5-1 and TRBJ2-7; D remains ambiguous. The length of the CDR3 is 11 residues. V dropped 0 bases and J dropped 5 bases, with 3 bases sitting between them. Looked up from germline, CDR1 is SGHRS and CDR2 is YFSETQ.

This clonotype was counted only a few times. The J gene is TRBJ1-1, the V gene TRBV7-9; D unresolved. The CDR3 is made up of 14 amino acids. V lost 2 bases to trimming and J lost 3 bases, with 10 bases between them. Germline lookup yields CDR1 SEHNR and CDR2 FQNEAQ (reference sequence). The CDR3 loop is CASSLFTEHTEAFF. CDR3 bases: TGTGCCAGCAGCTTATTCACTGAACACACTGAAGCTTTCTTT.

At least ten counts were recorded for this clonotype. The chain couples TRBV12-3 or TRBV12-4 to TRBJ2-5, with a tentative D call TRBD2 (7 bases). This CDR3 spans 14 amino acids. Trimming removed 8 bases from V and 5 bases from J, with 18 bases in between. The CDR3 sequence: CASQEGGPSETQYF. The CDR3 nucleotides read TGTGCCAGCCAGGAGGGGGGGCCCAGTGAGACCCAGTACTTC.

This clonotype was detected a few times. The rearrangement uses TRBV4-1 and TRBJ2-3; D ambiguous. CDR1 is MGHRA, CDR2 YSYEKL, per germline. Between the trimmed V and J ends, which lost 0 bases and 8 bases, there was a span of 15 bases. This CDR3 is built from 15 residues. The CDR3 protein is CASSQDWSRTGTQYF. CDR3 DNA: TGCGCCAGCAGCCAAGACTGGTCTAGAACCGGTACGCAGTATTTT.

The chain's CDR3 is CASSSTTLGSSGANVLTF. CDR3 DNA: TGTGCCAGCAGCTCAACCACCCTGGGATCCTCTGGGGCCAACGTCCTGACTTTC. The chain couples TRBV7-9 to TRBJ2-6; the D is unclear. V dropped 4 bases and J dropped 0 bases, with 16 bases sitting between them. The germline V gene has CDR1 SEHNR and CDR2 FQNEAQ (reference sequence). CDR3 length: 18 amino acids.